The source of this T cell receptor beta chain is a study of blood T cell repertoires in COVID-19. Across the whole study: Sample material is recorded as cDNA or gDNA derived from T cells, B-cell-depleted T cells, or PBMCs.

Followed longitudinally, the Seattle patients had been enrolled during active infection. The repertoire was sequenced with immunoSEQ multiplex PCR; TCRdb's copy has only in-frame clones and lacks some. This table holds some 270,000 clones, about 82% found once. The V and J ends lost 9 bases and 7 bases, in that order; junction bases with no gene match: 15. Per the germline V gene, CDR1 is SGHTA and CDR2 is FQGNSA. This CDR3 spans 15 amino acids. Specimen: peripheral blood. The chain uses TRBV7-2 and TRBJ2-7, with TRBD1 matching 10 bases. This sequence was found in a woman aged 80 or over with COVID-19, enrolled during active disease. CDR3 in amino acids: CASMRAGTGVSEQYF. The CDR3 region has the DNA TGTGCCAGTATGAGAGCCGGGACAGGGGTATCAGAGCAGTACTTC. The complete variable domain, with remaining parts taken from reference TRBV7-2 and TRBJ2-7, reads GAGVSQSPSNKVTEKGKDVELRCDPISGHTALYWYRQSLGQGLEFLIYFQGNSAPDKSGLPSDRFSAERTGGSVSTLTIQRTQQEDSAVYLCASMRAGTGVSEQYFGPGTRLTVT.